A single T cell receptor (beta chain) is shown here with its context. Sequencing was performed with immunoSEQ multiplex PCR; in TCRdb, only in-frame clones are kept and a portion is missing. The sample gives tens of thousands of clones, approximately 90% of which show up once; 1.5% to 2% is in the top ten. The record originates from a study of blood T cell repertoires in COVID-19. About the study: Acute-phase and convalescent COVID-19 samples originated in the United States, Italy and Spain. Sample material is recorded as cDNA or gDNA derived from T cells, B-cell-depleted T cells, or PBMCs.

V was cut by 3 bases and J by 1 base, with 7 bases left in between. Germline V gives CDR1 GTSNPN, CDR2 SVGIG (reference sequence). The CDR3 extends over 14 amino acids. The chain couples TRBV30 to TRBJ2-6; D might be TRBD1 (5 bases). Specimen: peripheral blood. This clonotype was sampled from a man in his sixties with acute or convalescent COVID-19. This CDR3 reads CAWSSGSGANVLTF. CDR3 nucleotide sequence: TGTGCCTGGAGCTCAGGGTCTGGGGCCAACGTCCTGACTTTC.